Listed below are T cell receptor beta chains from one sample, sequenced in a study of T cells in Graves' hyperthyroidism and ophthalmopathy. MiXCR, applied by TCRdb to the multiplex PCR reads, yields one record per CDR3 protein. The data show approximately 600,000 distinct CDR3 sequences, roughly 13% seen once. Input material: blood. Source of these receptors: a woman in her twenties or thirties with Graves' hyperthyroidism that later progressed to Graves' ophthalmopathy. Both conserved end residues are part of each CDR3. D genes are given only for firm matches. The size of a clone is reported for some rows only, either as once, few or many, or as a class for expanded clones.

TGTGCCAGCAGAGACTCAGGGAATCAGCCCCAGCATTTT	CASRDSGNQPQHF	.	13	many	TRBV6-1	TRBJ1-5
TGTGCCAGCAGTTACTCCTCGGGGAAGGGGGCGAGAAGAGGTCAGCCCCAGCATTTT	CASSYSSGKGARRGQPQHF	TRBD1	19	many	TRBV6-2/TRBV6-3	TRBJ1-5
TGCAGTGCGACGGTCCCGGGACTAGCGGACGAGCAGTACTTC	CSATVPGLADEQYF	TRBD2	14	.	TRBV20-1	TRBJ2-7
TGCAGTGCTAGGGACAGGGGGACTAGCGGAGGTTACAATGAGCAGTTCTTC	CSARDRGTSGGYNEQFF	.	17	few	TRBV20-1	TRBJ2-1
TGTGCCAGCAGCCCCGTCCTGGATTCTTCCTACGAGCAGTACTTC	CASSPVLDSSYEQYF	.	15	few	TRBV7-9	TRBJ2-7
TGTGCCAGCAGCCCCTGGGGGCCTATCCGCTACGAGCAGTACTTC	CASSPWGPIRYEQYF	.	15	few	TRBV25-1	TRBJ2-7
TGTGCCAGTAGCCTAAAGGGACAGAGTCGTCGAGATACGCAGTATTTT	CASSLKGQSRRDTQYF	TRBD1	16	many	TRBV19	TRBJ2-3
TGCGCCAGCAGCACCCTTTGGCAGGGAGATGGCTACACCTTC	CASSTLWQGDGYTF	.	14	.	TRBV5-1	TRBJ1-2
TGTGCCAGCAGCCAAGCGGTAGAGACCGGTAACTATGGCTACACCTTC	CASSQAVETGNYGYTF	.	16	many	TRBV3-1	TRBJ1-2
TGTGCCAGCAGTTACTCGACTCGGGACAGCTACTACGAGCAGTACTTC	CASSYSTRDSYYEQYF	TRBD1	16	many	TRBV6-2/TRBV6-3	TRBJ2-7
TGTGCCAGCAGCCCTCCCGGTTCCCAAGAGACCCAGTACTTC	CASSPPGSQETQYF	.	14	.	TRBV11-2	TRBJ2-5
TGTGCCAGCAGCCAGACACTAGCGGTAAACACCGGGGAGCTGTTTTTT	CASSQTLAVNTGELFF	TRBD2	16	.	TRBV16	TRBJ2-2
TGTGCCAGTAGTATAGCAAGGCAGGGCCCCGGGGAGCTGTTTTTT	CASSIARQGPGELFF	.	15	many	TRBV19	TRBJ2-2
TGTGCCAGTAGTTATCAGGGCTCGTATCAGCCCCAGCATTTT	CASSYQGSYQPQHF	.	14	.	TRBV19	TRBJ1-5
TGTGCCAGTAGTATTAGTTGGTCAGCAGGAAATTCACCCCTCCACTTT	CASSISWSAGNSPLHF	.	16	.	TRBV19	TRBJ1-6
TGCGCCAGCAGCACATTACCCGGGACTAGCGTTACCGGGGAGCTGTTTTTT	CASSTLPGTSVTGELFF	TRBD2	17	.	TRBV5-1	TRBJ2-2
TGTGCCGGCAGTGGCTACGCGAGCTCCTACGAGCAGTACTTC	CAGSGYASSYEQYF	.	14	.	TRBV7-3	TRBJ2-7
TGTGCCTCCCGGGACCCCATTGCTCCAGATACGCAGTATTTT	CASRDPIAPDTQYF	.	14	.	TRBV6-1	TRBJ2-3
TGTGCCAGCAGTTTATCAAGTATGAACACTGAAGCTTTCTTT	CASSLSSMNTEAFF	.	14	many	TRBV27	TRBJ1-1
TGTGCCAGTAGTATAGACAGGGGTCCGGGCCAAGAGACCCAGTACTTC	CASSIDRGPGQETQYF	.	16	many	TRBV19	TRBJ2-5
TGTGCCAGCAGTTACCAGGATCAGCCCCAGCATTTT	CASSYQDQPQHF	.	12	many	TRBV7-9	TRBJ1-5
TGCGCCAGCAGCCAACTGGTAGCGGGAAGGTCAGATACGCAGTATTTT	CASSQLVAGRSDTQYF	TRBD2	16	.	TRBV4-3	TRBJ2-3